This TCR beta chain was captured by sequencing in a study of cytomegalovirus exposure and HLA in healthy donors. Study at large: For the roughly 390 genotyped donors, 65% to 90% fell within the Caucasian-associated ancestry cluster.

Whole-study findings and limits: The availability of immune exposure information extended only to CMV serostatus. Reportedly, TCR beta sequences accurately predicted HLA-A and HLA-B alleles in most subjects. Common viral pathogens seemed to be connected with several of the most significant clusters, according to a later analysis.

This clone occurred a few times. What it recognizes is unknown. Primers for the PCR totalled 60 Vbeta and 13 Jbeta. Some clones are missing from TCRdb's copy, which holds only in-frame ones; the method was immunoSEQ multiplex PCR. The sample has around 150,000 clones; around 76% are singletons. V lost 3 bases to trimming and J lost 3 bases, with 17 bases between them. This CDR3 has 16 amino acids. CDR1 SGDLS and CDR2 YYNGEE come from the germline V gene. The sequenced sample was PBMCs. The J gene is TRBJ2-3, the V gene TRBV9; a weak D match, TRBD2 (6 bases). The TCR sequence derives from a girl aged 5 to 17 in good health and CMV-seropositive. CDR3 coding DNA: TGTGCCAGCAGCGCCCCTTTGGGGAGGAGGACAGATACGCAGTATTTT. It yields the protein CASSAPLGRRTDTQYF.